This T cell receptor beta chain was retrieved from a study of T cell responses to AZD1222 COVID-19 vaccine. Assay used: immunoSEQ multiplex PCR; TCRdb lists only in-frame clones, some missing. This repertoire shows some 100,000 clones, about 88% found once; its top ten account for 1.8%. V lost 3 bases, J lost 11 bases, and 6 bases stayed unmatched. The CDR3 has 14 amino acids. Germline CDR1 LNHDA, CDR2 SQIVND (reference sequence). This sequence joins TRBV19 and TRBJ1-5; TRBD1 matches 11 bases. This receptor was identified in an adult in good health. The specimen was peripheral blood, collected on day 0 of AZD1222 vaccination. The CDR3 protein is CASSMGQGVPSQHF. The CDR3 DNA reads TGTGCCAGTAGTATGGGACAGGGGGTCCCTTCCCAGCATTTT. Combining the CDR3 with reference TRBV19 and TRBJ1-5 gives the whole variable domain DGGITQSPKYLFRKEGQNVTLSCEQNLNHDAMYWYRQDPGQGLRLIYYSQIVNDFQKGDIAEGYSVSREKKESFPLTVTSAQKNPTAFYLCASSMGQGVPSQHFGDGTRLSIL.